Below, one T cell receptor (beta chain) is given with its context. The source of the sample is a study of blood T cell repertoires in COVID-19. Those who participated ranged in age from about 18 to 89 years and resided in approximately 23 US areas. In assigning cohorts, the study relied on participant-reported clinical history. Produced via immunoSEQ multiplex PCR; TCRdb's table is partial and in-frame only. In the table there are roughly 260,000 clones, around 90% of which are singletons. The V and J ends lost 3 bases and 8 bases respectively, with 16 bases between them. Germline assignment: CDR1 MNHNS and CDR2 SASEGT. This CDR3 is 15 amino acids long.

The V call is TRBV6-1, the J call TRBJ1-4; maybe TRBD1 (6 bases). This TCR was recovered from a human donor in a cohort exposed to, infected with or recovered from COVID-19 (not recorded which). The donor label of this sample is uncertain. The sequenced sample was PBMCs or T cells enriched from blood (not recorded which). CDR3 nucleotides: TGTGCCAGCAGTGACCGGACAGAGGGCCTCGAAAAACTGTTTTTT. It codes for CASSDRTEGLEKLFF.